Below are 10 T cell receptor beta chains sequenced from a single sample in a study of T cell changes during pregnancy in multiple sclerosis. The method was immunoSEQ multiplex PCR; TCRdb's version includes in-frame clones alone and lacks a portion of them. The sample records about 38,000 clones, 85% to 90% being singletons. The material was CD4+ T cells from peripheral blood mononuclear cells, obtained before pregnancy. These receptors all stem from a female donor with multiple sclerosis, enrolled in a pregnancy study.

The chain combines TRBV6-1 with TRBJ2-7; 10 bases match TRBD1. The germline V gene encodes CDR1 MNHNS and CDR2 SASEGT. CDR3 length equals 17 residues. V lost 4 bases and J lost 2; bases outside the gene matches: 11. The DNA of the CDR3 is TGTGCCAGCAGTGTCCAACCCACCGGGACAGGGGCCTACGAGCAGTACTTC. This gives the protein CASSVQPTGTGAYEQYF.

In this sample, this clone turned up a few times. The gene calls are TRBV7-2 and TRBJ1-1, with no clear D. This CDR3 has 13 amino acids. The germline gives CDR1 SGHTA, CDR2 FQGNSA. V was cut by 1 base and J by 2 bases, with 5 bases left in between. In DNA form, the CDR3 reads TGTGCCAGCAGCTTAGACAGTAACACTGAAGCTTTCTTT. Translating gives CASSLDSNTEAFF.

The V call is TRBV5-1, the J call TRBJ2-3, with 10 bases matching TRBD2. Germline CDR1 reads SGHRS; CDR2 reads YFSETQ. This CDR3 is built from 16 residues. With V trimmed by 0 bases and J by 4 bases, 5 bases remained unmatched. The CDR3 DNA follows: TGCGCCAGCAGCTTGGCGCTAGCGGGGGCGCCAGATACGCAGTATTTT. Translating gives CASSLALAGAPDTQYF.

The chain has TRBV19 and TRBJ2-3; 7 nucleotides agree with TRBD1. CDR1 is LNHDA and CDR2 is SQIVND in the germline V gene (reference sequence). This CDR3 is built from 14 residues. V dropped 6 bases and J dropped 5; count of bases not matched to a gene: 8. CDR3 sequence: CASRTGSFGDTQYF. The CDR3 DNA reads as TGTGCCAGTAGGACAGGGAGTTTTGGAGATACGCAGTATTTT.

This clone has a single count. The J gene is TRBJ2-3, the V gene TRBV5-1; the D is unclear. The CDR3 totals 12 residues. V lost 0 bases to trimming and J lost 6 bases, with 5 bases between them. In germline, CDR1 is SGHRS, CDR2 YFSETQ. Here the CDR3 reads CASSLVPDTQYF. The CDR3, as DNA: TGCGCCAGCAGCTTGGTTCCGGATACGCAGTATTTT.

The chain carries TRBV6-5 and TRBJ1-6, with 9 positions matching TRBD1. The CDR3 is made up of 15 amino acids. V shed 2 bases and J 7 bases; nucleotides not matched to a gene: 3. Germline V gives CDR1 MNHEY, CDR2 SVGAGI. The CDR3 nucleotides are TGTGCCAGCAGTTACCAGGGACAGGGAAATTCACCCCTCCACTTT. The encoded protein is CASSYQGQGNSPLHF.

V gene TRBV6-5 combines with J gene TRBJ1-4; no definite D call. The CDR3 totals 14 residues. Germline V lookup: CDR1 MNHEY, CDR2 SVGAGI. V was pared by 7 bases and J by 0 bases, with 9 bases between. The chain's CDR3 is CASTRHATNEKLFF. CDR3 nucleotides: TGTGCCAGCACCAGGCATGCAACTAATGAAAAACTGTTTTTT.

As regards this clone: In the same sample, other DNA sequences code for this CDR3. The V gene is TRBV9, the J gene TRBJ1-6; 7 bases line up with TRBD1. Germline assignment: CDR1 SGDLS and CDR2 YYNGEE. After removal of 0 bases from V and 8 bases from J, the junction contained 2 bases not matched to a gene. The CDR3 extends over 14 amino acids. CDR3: CASSVGQGDSPLHF. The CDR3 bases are TGTGCCAGCAGCGTAGGACAGGGAGATTCACCCCTCCACTTT.

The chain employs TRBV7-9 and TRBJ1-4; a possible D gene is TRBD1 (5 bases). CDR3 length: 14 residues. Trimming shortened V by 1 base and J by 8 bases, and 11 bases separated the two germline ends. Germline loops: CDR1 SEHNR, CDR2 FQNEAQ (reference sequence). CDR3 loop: CASSLVSGREKLFF. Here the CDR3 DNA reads TGTGCCAGCAGCTTAGTATCAGGGCGCGAAAAACTGTTTTTT.

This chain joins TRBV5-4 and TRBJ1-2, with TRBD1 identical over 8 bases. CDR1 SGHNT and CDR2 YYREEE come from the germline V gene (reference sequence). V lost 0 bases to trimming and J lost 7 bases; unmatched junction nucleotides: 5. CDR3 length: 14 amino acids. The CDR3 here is CASSLDQGAGGYTF. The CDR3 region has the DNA TGTGCCAGCAGCTTGGATCAGGGGGCGGGTGGCTACACCTTC. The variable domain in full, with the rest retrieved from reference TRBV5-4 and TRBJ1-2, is ETGVTQSPTHLIKTRGQQVTLRCSSQSGHNTVSWYQQALGQGPQFIFQYYREEENGRGNFPPRFSGLQFPNYSSELNVNALELDDSALYLCASSLDQGAGGYTFGSGTRLTVV.